This T cell receptor beta chain is drawn from a study of control samples from healthy donors and cancer patients. This CDR3 is built from 14 residues. Looked up from germline, CDR1 is SGHRS and CDR2 is YFSETQ. V shed 4 bases and J shed 8 bases, with 15 bases lying between them. Measured with immunoSEQ multiplex PCR; TCRdb has only the in-frame clones, and not every one. The profile covers 200,000 to 250,000 clones, with about 95% appearing a single time and about 1.6% taken by the ten largest. This TCR derives from a middle-aged man in good health. The chain is built from TRBV5-1 and TRBJ1-4, with D perhaps TRBD1 (5 bases). The sequencing input was blood. The CDR3 region has the DNA TGCGCCAGCAGCCCCGGGGCAGGGAGAGAAAAACTGTTTTTT. It is translated as CASSPGAGREKLFF.